The next 5 T cell receptor beta chains were all read from a single sample in a study of T cells expressing NK-cell markers. From its re-call of the 5' RACE reads, TCRdb lists each CDR3 protein once, without DNA. The sample totals about 180,000 distinct CDR3 sequences. The sample taken for sequencing was blood T cells: a sorted CD56 or NKG2C T cell subset, CD4+ or CD8+ T cells, or bulk PBMC T cells (not recorded which). These receptors were taken from a woman aged 18 to 75 in good health.

The rearrangement links TRBV18 to TRBJ2-1; TCRdb designates TRBD2, a call that cannot be tested without DNA. The CDR3 is 20 amino acids. The germline V gene has CDR1 KGHSH and CDR2 LQKENI. The CDR3 is CASSPRYRLAGDSSYNEQFF.

The chain combines TRBV27 with TRBJ1-2; TCRdb's D call of TRBD1 is untestable without DNA. The CDR3 is 13 residues long. The germline V gene has CDR1 MNHEY and CDR2 SMNVEV (reference sequence). The CDR3: CASSPRDSYGYTF.

This chain joins TRBV28 and TRBJ2-3; checking the TCRdb D call of TRBD2 is not possible without DNA. Germline V gene sequence: CDR1 MDHEN, CDR2 SYDVKM. CDR3 length equals 15 residues. The CDR3 loop reads CASSFRQGDTDTQYF. Variable domain in full (rest from reference TRBV28 and TRBJ2-3): DVKVTQSSRYLVKRTGEKVFLECVQDMDHENMFWYRQDPGLGLRLIYFSYDVKMKEKGDIPEGYSVSREKKERFSLILESASTNQTSMYLCASSFRQGDTDTQYFGPGTRLTVL.

The V and J genes are TRBV5-6 and TRBJ1-1; the TCRdb D gene call, TRBD1, has no DNA to confirm it. Germline CDR1 and CDR2: SGHDT and YYEEEE. This CDR3 has 16 residues. The CDR3 reads CASSMDRGQVNTEAFF.

This rearrangement joins TRBV28 to TRBJ2-1. The germline V gene encodes CDR1 MDHEN and CDR2 SYDVKM. The CDR3 runs to 16 residues. The CDR3 here is CASSQRWGSSYNEQFF.